One sample yielded the 16 T cell receptor beta chains listed below, sequenced in a study of prognosis after radiotherapy for stage I lung cancer. Using two-round multiplex PCR, the authors amplified TCR beta CDR3 from genomic DNA. Round-one PCR had primers specific to each TRBV and TRBJ gene. TCRdb re-derived calls from the multiplex PCR reads in MiXCR, one entry per CDR3 protein. The sample has some 14,000 distinct CDR3 sequences; about 50% are singletons. The material was PBMCs, obtained before or after stereotactic body radiation therapy (not recorded which). The origin of the receptors is a donor over 45 with non-small cell lung cancer.

This clonotype was recorded once. The chain employs TRBV7-8 and TRBJ1-5; 9 bases line up with TRBD1. The germline V gene encodes CDR1 SGHVS and CDR2 FQNEAQ. V gave up 3 bases and J gave up 2 bases; unmatched junction bases: 8. The CDR3 sequence is 17 residues long. The CDR3 nucleotides are TGTGCCAGCAGCTTCCCTCACCGGGACAGGGGCAATCAGCCCCAGCATTTT. Translated: CASSFPHRDRGNQPQHF.

The rearrangement uses TRBV12-3 or TRBV12-4 and TRBJ2-1, with 12 bases aligning to TRBD2. J was trimmed by 2 bases and V by 1 base; bases with no gene match: 15. The CDR3 is made up of 21 amino acids. DNA for the CDR3: TGTGCCAGCAGTTTAGGGGGTCTAGCGGGAGGGAACCGAGGGGCCTACAATGAGCAGTTCTTC. This codes for CASSLGGLAGGNRGAYNEQFF.

There are many counts of this clonotype. This sequence joins TRBV5-1 and TRBJ1-1; D unclear. Germline V gene data show CDR1 as SGHRS and CDR2 as YFSETQ. CDR3 length: 14 amino acids. V shed 0 bases and J shed 6 bases, with 12 bases lying between them. The CDR3 nucleotides are TGCGCCAGCAGCTTGGGCTACCAGGACCCTGAAGCTTTCTTT. It is translated as CASSLGYQDPEAFF. The complete variable domain, with remaining parts taken from reference TRBV5-1 and TRBJ1-1, reads KAGVTQTPRYLIKTRGQQVTLSCSPISGHRSVSWYQQTPGQGLQFLFEYFSETQRNKGNFPGRFSGRQFSNSRSEMNVSTLELGDSALYLCASSLGYQDPEAFFGQGTRLTVV.

The chain has TRBV7-9 and TRBJ2-1, with a tentative D call TRBD2 (6 bases). The CDR3 totals 14 residues. CDR1 is SEHNR and CDR2 is FQNEAQ in the germline V gene (reference sequence). Trimming stripped 3 bases from V and 0 bases from J, with 6 bases between. CDR3 nucleotide sequence: TGTGCCAGCAGCTTCGGGAGCTCCTACAATGAGCAGTTCTTC. Its translation is CASSFGSSYNEQFF.

This clonotype counts as medium-sized. The chain has TRBV7-3 and TRBJ2-2, with 7 bases identical to TRBD2. CDR1 is SGHTA and CDR2 is FQGTGA in the germline V gene. CDR3 length: 13 residues. J gave up 9 bases and V 5 bases, and 6 bases lay outside the gene matches. CDR3 DNA: TGTGCCAGCAGCCCATCTAGCGGCCGGGAGCTGTTTTTT. Protein: CASSPSSGRELFF.

This chain links TRBV30 with TRBJ2-6; 7 bases fit TRBD1. J was trimmed by 0 bases and V by 5 bases; bases with no gene match: 7. The CDR3 is made up of 16 amino acids. The germline CDR1 and CDR2 sequences are GTSNPN and SVGIG (reference sequence). The CDR3 DNA reads as TGTGCCTGGGATGGCCAGGGGGTCTCTGGGGCCAACGTCCTGACTTTC. Protein: CAWDGQGVSGANVLTF.

This clonotype occurred a few times. This may come from a read error, since a much larger clone is one base off. V and J are TRBV20-1 and TRBJ2-5; D is ambiguous. This CDR3 is 12 amino acids long. Deletions cut 8 bases from V and 1 base from J, with 11 bases between. Germline V gene sequence: CDR1 DFQATT, CDR2 SNEGSKA (reference sequence). As DNA, the CDR3 is TGCAGTTGGGGTGGGGTCCAAGAGACCCAGTACTTC. Encoded protein: CSWGGVQETQYF.

Remarks on this clonotype: Mismatch with germline at one junction end may stem from a read error. J is TRBJ1-1 and V is TRBV20-1; unclear D gene. Germline CDR1 and CDR2: DFQATT and SNEGSKA (reference sequence). The CDR3 length is 13 residues. CDR3 loop: CSAREGGDTEAFF. CDR3 DNA sequence: TGCAGTGCTAGAGAGGGAGGCGACACCGAAGCTTTCTTT.

This clonotype is labeled as medium-sized. The chain has TRBV5-1 and TRBJ1-3; D uncertain. The CDR3 sequence is 12 residues long. Germline-derived CDR1 and CDR2 are SGHRS and YFSETQ. V lost 0 bases and J lost 3, with 1 base in between. CDR3 in amino acids: CASSLGGNTIYF. The CDR3 DNA is TGCGCCAGCAGCTTGGGTGGAAACACCATATATTTT.

Within the sample, this clonotype is medium-sized (0.01 to 0.1%). In nucleotides, the CDR3 is TGTGCCAGCAGGACCGACAGGACCGCACCTTATGAAGGCTACACCTTC. This codes for CASRTDRTAPYEGYTF. V usage is TRBV2 and J usage is TRBJ1-2; a weak D match, TRBD1 (6 bases). V was trimmed by 6 bases and J by 8 bases, leaving 25 bases between them. This CDR3 is 16 amino acids long. CDR1 is SNHLY and CDR2 is FYNNEI in the germline V gene. The full variable domain, rest sourced from reference TRBV2 and TRBJ1-2, is EPEVTQTPSHQVTQMGQEVILRCVPISNHLYFYWYRQILGQKVEFLVSFYNNEISEKSEIFDDQFSVERPDGSNFTLKIRSTKLEDSAMYFCASRTDRTAPYEGYTFGSGTRLTVV.

Of note for this clonotype: This may be a read error, as it is one base from a much larger clone. The V gene is TRBV7-2, the J gene TRBJ2-1; no firm D call. The CDR3 loop spans 12 amino acids. Germline V lookup: CDR1 SGHTA, CDR2 FQGNSA. The CDR3 loop is CASSFEWYERFF. The CDR3 DNA reads TGTGCCAGCAGCTTTGAATGGTATGAGCGGTTCTTC. Full variable domain (missing parts from reference TRBV7-2 and TRBJ2-1): GAGVSQSPSNKVTEKGKDVELRCDPISGHTALYWYRQSLGQGLEFLIYFQGNSAPDKSGLPSDRFSAERTGGSVSTLTIQRTQQEDSAVYLCASSFEWYERFFGPGTRLTVL.

The CDR3 here is CATPRDREDNQPQHF. The CDR3 DNA reads TGTGCCACACCCCGGGACAGGGAAGATAATCAGCCCCAGCATTTT. The chain links TRBV24-1 to TRBJ1-5; TRBD1 agrees at 9 bases. V was clipped by 10 bases and J by 4 bases; unmatched bases: 10. Looked up from germline, CDR1 is KGHDR and CDR2 is SFDVKD. There are 15 residues in the CDR3.

The J gene is TRBJ2-1, the V gene TRBV6-1; no clear D. The V end was cut by 5 bases, the J end by 13 bases, with 15 bases between. CDR1 is MNHNS, CDR2 SASEGT, per germline. The CDR3 is 12 amino acids. The CDR3 coding sequence is TGTGCCAGCAGTCCCGACTTGATTGATCAGTTCTTC. Its protein is CASSPDLIDQFF.

The chain couples TRBV4-1 to TRBJ1-3; TRBD1 might be the D (5 bases). The CDR3 has 16 amino acids. Trimming took 3 bases from V and 2 from J, leaving 14 bases between them. CDR1 and CDR2 from the germline V gene are MGHRA and YSYEKL. In DNA form, the CDR3 reads TGCGCCAGCAGCCAGAGGGACGAGGGCGCTGGAAACACCATATATTTT. As protein: CASSQRDEGAGNTIYF.

The chain is built from TRBV6-1 and TRBJ2-1; D uncertain. Germline V gives CDR1 MNHNS, CDR2 SASEGT. This CDR3 is 11 amino acids long. With 6 bases removed from V and 12 bases from J, the gap between germline ends came to 12 bases. CDR3 amino acids: CASSPGVGQFF. The CDR3 coding sequence is TGTGCCAGCAGCCCCGGAGTCGGGCAGTTCTTC.

This clonotype showed up many times. The gene calls are TRBV6-1 and TRBJ1-4; tentatively, D is TRBD1 (6 bases). This CDR3 region has 14 residues. V was trimmed by 6 bases and J by 6 bases, leaving 14 bases between them. The germline V gene has CDR1 MNHNS and CDR2 SASEGT. The CDR3 region is CASRRATGYEKLFF. CDR3 in DNA: TGTGCCAGCAGGCGAGCCACAGGGTATGAAAAACTGTTTTTT.